This entry describes one TCR beta chain. The CDR3 runs to 13 residues. CDR1 and CDR2 from the germline V gene are MNHEY and SVGAGI. V lost 8 bases and J 2 bases, leaving 10 bases between the germline ends. Per the original methods: Counts of nucleated cells, estimated from reference gene primer amplification, were obtained. Method: immunoSEQ multiplex PCR; TCRdb's copy keeps in-frame clones and lacks some. V and J calls and clone size come straight from that table; D and trimming were deduced from the DNA. The sample shows some 42,000 clones, approximately 88% of them seen only once. The data were obtained in a study of blood T cell repertoires in COVID-19. Study as a whole: The United States, Italy and Spain supplied acute and convalescent COVID-19 samples. PBMCs, B-cell-depleted T cells, or T cells were the source of the cDNA or gDNA that made up the material.

This chain uses TRBV6-5 with TRBJ1-3, with D perhaps matching TRBD1 (5 bases). The clonotype comes from a human donor in a cohort sampled during active COVID-19. Sequencing input: peripheral blood. CDR3 nucleotide sequence: TGTGCCAGCCGGGGGGGGACTGGAAACACCATATATTTT. Its translation: CASRGGTGNTIYF.